Presented here are 11 T cell receptor beta chains from one specimen sequenced in a study of T cell responses to AZD1222 COVID-19 vaccine. Produced via immunoSEQ multiplex PCR; TCRdb's table is partial and in-frame only. Here the sample spans 83,000 or so clones, approximately 85% being singletons. Sample: peripheral blood, taken on day 0 of AZD1222 vaccination. Receptors originate from an adult in good health.

J is TRBJ2-2 and V is TRBV15; either TRBD1 or TRBD2 may fit D (5 bases each). V was cut by 2 bases and J by 4 bases, with 11 bases left in between. The CDR3 length is 15 residues. Germline CDR1 LNHNV, CDR2 YYDKDF (reference sequence). In nucleotides, the CDR3 is TGTGCCACCAGCAGACCCGGGGCGGGCACCGGGGAGCTGTTTTTT. It is translated as CATSRPGAGTGELFF.

The count of this clone is one. In DNA form, the CDR3 reads TGTGCCAGCAGCGTAGACAGGGGGGTCTCTGGAAACACCATATATTTT. The encoded protein is CASSVDRGVSGNTIYF. The rearrangement joins TRBV9 to TRBJ1-3; 8 bases fit TRBD1. The CDR3 contains 16 residues. V lost 0 bases, J lost 0 bases, and 2 bases stayed unmatched. Germline CDR1 is SGDLS and CDR2 is YYNGEE.

This chain connects TRBV7-3 to TRBJ1-3; no reliable D call. The CDR3 runs 16 residues. V was clipped by 1 base and J by 0 bases, with 10 bases between them. Germline CDR1 and CDR2: SGHTA and FQGTGA. The CDR3 loop is CASSLMQVGSGNTIYF. CDR3 nucleotides: TGTGCCAGCAGCTTAATGCAGGTTGGCTCTGGAAACACCATATATTTT.

This clone was counted once. The germline gene is not matched at one end of the junction; a read error may be the cause. The CDR3 nucleotides are TGTGCTAGCAGCTCTTTCCCCGGGGGGATAATTGAAGCTTTCTTT. Amino acids: CASSSFPGGIIEAFF. The chain has TRBV7-7 and TRBJ1-1; D is perhaps TRBD1 (5 bases). The CDR3 length is 15 residues. Germline V lookup: CDR1 SSHAT, CDR2 FNYEAQ (reference sequence).

With respect to this clone: In the same sample, other DNA sequences code for this CDR3. The chain is built from TRBV4-1 and TRBJ2-5; 7 positions agree with TRBD2. The germline V gene encodes CDR1 MGHRA and CDR2 YSYEKL. The CDR3 extends over 14 amino acids. V was clipped by 1 base and J by 5 bases; unmatched bases: 4. CDR3 DNA: TGCGCCAGCAGCCAAGTGGGGGGGGTGGAGACCCAGTACTTC. It yields the protein CASSQVGGVETQYF.

This sequence joins TRBV7-9 and TRBJ1-4; 8 bases are shared with TRBD1. The V gene's germline CDR1 is SEHNR and CDR2 FQNEAQ (reference sequence). The CDR3 has 14 residues. V shed 3 bases and J 5 bases; nucleotides not matched to a gene: 2. CDR3 bases: TGTGCCAGCAGCTTTGGACAGGGAAATGAAAAACTGTTTTTT. It encodes CASSFGQGNEKLFF.

The V call is TRBV4-3, the J call TRBJ1-4; the D gene is possibly TRBD1 (5 bases). Germline assignment: CDR1 LGHNA and CDR2 YSLEER. V was clipped by 4 bases and J by 8 bases, with 17 bases between them. The CDR3 sequence is 15 residues long. In nucleotides, the CDR3 is TGCGCCAGCAGCCCGGTGACGGGGCGAAGGGAAAAACTGTTTTTT. Its protein product is CASSPVTGRREKLFF.

The J gene is TRBJ1-6, the V gene TRBV30, with TRBD1 as a possible D gene (6 bases). The CDR3 is 15 residues long. With 0 bases removed from V and 3 bases from J, the gap between germline ends came to 9 bases. The V gene's germline CDR1 is GTSNPN and CDR2 SVGIG (reference sequence). The CDR3 region is CAWSVTGFYNSPLHF. The CDR3 region has the DNA TGTGCCTGGAGTGTGACAGGTTTCTATAATTCACCCCTCCACTTT.

This clone was seen once. The chain is built from TRBV9 and TRBJ2-4; D possibly corresponds to TRBD1 (6 bases). This CDR3 comprises 16 residues. V was cut by 0 bases and J by 0 bases, with 10 bases left in between. Germline lookup yields CDR1 SGDLS and CDR2 YYNGEE. CDR3 in DNA: TGTGCCAGCAGCGTAGGGGCAGGGGTAGCCAAAAACATTCAGTACTTC. Encoded protein: CASSVGAGVAKNIQYF.

The genes are TRBV4-3 and TRBJ2-7; 13 bases map to TRBD2. With 4 bases clipped from V and 6 bases from J, the junction kept 3 bases outside the gene matches. The germline V gene encodes CDR1 LGHNA and CDR2 YSLEER. The CDR3 consists of 14 residues. The CDR3 is CASSPGLAGAEQYF. In DNA form, the CDR3 reads TGCGCCAGCAGCCCAGGACTAGCGGGAGCCGAGCAGTACTTC.

The chain has TRBV29-1 and TRBJ1-3, with D unresolved. V was trimmed by 7 bases and J by 0 bases, leaving 4 bases between them. The CDR3 consists of 11 residues. CDR1 SQVTM and CDR2 ANQGSEA come from the germline V gene. This chain's CDR3 is CSGSSGNTIYF. In DNA form, the CDR3 reads TGCAGCGGTAGCTCTGGAAACACCATATATTTT.